This record covers a single T cell receptor beta chain. The antigen is unknown. The sample is drawn from a study of cytomegalovirus exposure and HLA in healthy donors. Study as a whole: Around 81% of 350 to 400 genotyped donors fell in the Caucasian-associated ancestry cluster.

The PCR used 60 Vbeta and 13 Jbeta primers. Using immunoSEQ multiplex PCR, the repertoire was profiled, and TCRdb retains in-frame clones only, with some absent. The sample contains roughly 140,000 clones, around 84% of which appear only once. Study-wide results and caveats: TCR sequences were mostly rare, though some public TCRs occurred in many donors.

This receptor was identified in a man aged 35 to 55 in good health and CMV-seropositive. Sequencing was performed on PBMCs.

The CDR3 spells CAISGPGGPSGNTIYF. The DNA of the CDR3 is TGTGCCATCAGTGGACCAGGGGGCCCCTCTGGAAACACCATATATTTT. V usage is TRBV10-3 and J usage is TRBJ1-3, with TRBD1 matching 8 bases. CDR3 length: 16 residues. Germline CDR1 ENHRY, CDR2 SYGVKD. The ends lost 4 bases at V and 0 bases at J; junction bases unmatched: 5.